The source of this T cell receptor (beta chain) is a study of cytomegalovirus exposure and HLA in healthy donors. About the research overall: Within the Caucasian-associated ancestry cluster were around 81% of the roughly 360 genotyped donors. Points from the study as a whole: Accounts indicate the classifier identified cytomegalovirus status with strong specificity and sensitivity. It emerged from a later analysis that several of the most significant clusters appeared to be linked to common viral pathogens.

The PCR employed 60 Vbeta primers together with 13 Jbeta primers. Produced via immunoSEQ multiplex PCR; TCRdb's table is partial and in-frame only. The data hold 120,000 to 150,000 clones, with roughly 76% observed a single time. The germline V gene encodes CDR1 MGHRA and CDR2 YSYEKL. This CDR3 has 15 amino acids. The V segment lost 5 bases and the J segment 2 bases; nucleotides outside the gene matches: 7. Concerning this clone itself: Its specificity is not known.

The sequencing sample was made of PBMCs. The rearrangement links TRBV4-1 to TRBJ1-2; 8 bases line up with TRBD1. The clonotype was recovered from a middle-aged woman in good health and CMV-seronegative. The CDR3 DNA reads TGCGCCAGCAGCTCACAACAGGGGGGGAACTATGGCTACACCTTC. Protein sequence: CASSSQQGGNYGYTF.